This T cell receptor beta chain was found in a study of regulatory T cells in long-lasting Graves disease. Across the whole study: New Graves' disease cases had less than 3 months of antithyroid drugs.

Whole-study findings and limits: Researchers examined only peripheral blood and not thyroid tissue.

This clonotype was detected many times. The antigen is not known. This CDR3 is built from 14 residues. Per germline, CDR1 LNHDA and CDR2 SQIVND (reference sequence). V dropped 2 bases and J dropped 1 base, with 8 bases sitting between them. Time point meaning: newly diagnosed GD, antithyroid drugs for less than 3 months. From PBMCs, RNA was extracted and then used to make the TCR library. iRepertoire HTBI primers and Arm-PCR of CDR3 regions built TCR beta libraries. MiXCR, applied by TCRdb to the multiplex PCR reads, yields one record per CDR3 protein. Of 200,000 to 250,000 distinct CDR3 sequences in the sample, around 16% were seen once.

The TCR comes from a female donor with Graves disease. V is TRBV19 and J is TRBJ1-1; perhaps TRBD1 as D (5 bases). Sample: peripheral blood mononuclear cells (PBMCs), taken at new diagnosis, from a patient treated with antithyroid drugs. This CDR3 reads CASSIRQGNTEAFF. The CDR3 nucleotides read TGTGCCAGTAGTATAAGGCAGGGGAACACTGAAGCTTTCTTT.